These T cell receptor beta chains were read from a single sample in a study of tumor and adjacent non-tumor tissue in lung cancer. From the multiplex PCR reads, TCRdb called clonotypes with MiXCR, one entry per CDR3 protein. The sample has about 68,000 distinct CDR3 sequences; roughly three fifths are singletons. Material: lung tumor tissue. These receptors all come from a man aged 50-59 years with non-small cell lung cancer. CDR3s include the opening cysteine and the closing phenylalanine or tryptophan.

TRBV6-5 | CSSSRSGKVMNTEAFF
TRBV30 | CGWSPDSGRADTQYF
TRBV5-1 | CASSGRLPADTQYF
TRBV2 | CASSGGQGVHQPHHF
TRBV10-3 | CAIGLAGGTDTQYF
TRBV6-5 | CASSSGTGEGDTQYF
TRBV29-1 | CSVSGQANEKLCF
TRBV12-3/TRBV12-4 | CASSYVGGYNEQFF
TRBV11-2 | CASSPWTGSDIEAFF
TRBV5-1 | CTSKQGEAGELFF
TRBV20-1 | CSASGGETQYF
TRBV19 | CASSIGVHGHERFF
TRBV19 | CASSRGTVYFSGANVLTF
TRBV24-1 | CATSDAVGTNSGANVLTF
TRBV28 | CASSVYPTNNQPQHF
TRBV6-5 | CASSPSGSTDMQYF
TRBV29-1 | CSVVPGDSQETQYF
TRBV29-1 | CRVGGLGWANVLTF
TRBV28 | CASSSRVNQPQNF
TRBV10-3 | CAISKSRVSGGVGNTDTQYF
TRBV28 | CASSSYRKGVYEQYF
TRBV7-8 | CASSLTQKGAGYTF
TRBV10-3 | CAISERGSGPANTGELSF
TRBV11-2 | CASSLLSAGNQPQHF
TRBV10-3 | CAISESDEDQYF
TRBV29-1 | CSAEETGITEAFF
TRBV12-3/TRBV12-4 | CASTGQNQETQYF
TRBV11-2 | CASSDMVTTAGDTIYF
TRBV5-4 | CASSLGGSSHVYNEQFF
TRBV11-2 | CACSSFGVALTGPTYNEQFF
TRBV28 | CASSLGGGATGTGELFF
TRBV4-2 | CASSQAYFRDGDMETQYF
TRBV4-2 | CVNSQSISGVVGELFF
TRBV28 | CASNPTAGRNTEAFF
TRBV12-3/TRBV12-4 | CASSLKGAGETQYF
TRBV11-2 | CASSLSCAARVRYTDTQYF
TRBV5-1 | CASSLALAGDSYEQYF
TRBV29-1 | CKVTGFKTEAFF
TRBV11-3 | CASSLGTSGRDDTQYF
TRBV2 | CASSETDSDTQYF
TRBV24-1 | CVTSDATISTDMQYF
TRBV29-1 | CSVYRGQNIQYF
TRBV5-1 | CASSLQGGSGNTIYF
TRBV11-2 | CASSKQLCEAWELFF
TRBV13 | CASSIQGEAFF
TRBV5-1 | CASSLAAGPGGGELFF